Each of the 6 T cell receptor beta chains below was sequenced from the same sample in a study of T cell changes during pregnancy in multiple sclerosis. The repertoire was sequenced with immunoSEQ multiplex PCR; TCRdb's copy has only in-frame clones and lacks some. The repertoire consists of roughly 40,000 clones, with around 94% occurring once and the leading ten covering more than 1.5%. The source was peripheral blood, collected in the third trimester of pregnancy. The receptors derive from a female donor with multiple sclerosis, enrolled in a pregnancy study.

V gene TRBV9 combines with J gene TRBJ2-3, with no clear D. The germline V gene has CDR1 SGDLS and CDR2 YYNGEE. The ends were cut back, 7 bases at V and 2 bases at J, with 11 bases in the middle. CDR3 length: 13 amino acids. The CDR3 protein is CASGGSNTDTQYF. The CDR3 DNA sequence: TGTGCCAGCGGTGGCTCCAACACAGATACGCAGTATTTT.

The chain links TRBV5-4 to TRBJ1-4; the D is unclear. CDR1 and CDR2 (germline): SGHNT, YYREEE (reference sequence). V gave up 4 bases and J gave up 0 bases, with 7 bases separating them. The CDR3 length is 14 residues. CDR3 sequence reads: CASSVEPTNEKLFF. Here the CDR3 DNA reads TGTGCCAGCAGCGTGGAGCCAACTAATGAAAAACTGTTTTTT. Looking up the rest from reference TRBV5-4 and TRBJ1-4 gives the full variable domain: ETGVTQSPTHLIKTRGQQVTLRCSSQSGHNTVSWYQQALGQGPQFIFQYYREEENGRGNFPPRFSGLQFPNYSSELNVNALELDDSALYLCASSVEPTNEKLFFGSGTQLSVL.

This sequence joins TRBV30 and TRBJ2-5; 9 bases agree with TRBD2. The CDR3 runs 15 residues. From germline, CDR1 is GTSNPN and CDR2 SVGIG (reference sequence). The V segment lost 3 bases and the J segment 4 bases; nucleotides outside the gene matches: 9. CDR3: CAWSATSGGGETQYF. The CDR3 DNA reads TGTGCCTGGAGCGCGACTAGCGGCGGAGGAGAGACCCAGTACTTC.

J is TRBJ2-3 and V is TRBV5-1, with no clear D. Germline V gene sequence: CDR1 SGHRS, CDR2 YFSETQ. The V gene lost 0 bases and the J gene lost 5 bases, with 10 bases spanning the gap. The CDR3 covers 14 residues. The CDR3 here is CASSLGPSLDTQYF. The DNA for the CDR3 is TGCGCCAGCAGCTTGGGACCTAGTTTAGATACGCAGTATTTT.

The chain joins TRBV10-3 to TRBJ2-1; D not resolved. The CDR3 runs 15 residues. Between the trimmed V and J ends, which lost 4 bases and 6 bases, there was a span of 16 bases. Germline V gives CDR1 ENHRY, CDR2 SYGVKD. In nucleotides, the CDR3 is TGTGCCATCAGTGTGACTGACTTCGTTCTCAATGAGCAGTTCTTC. Its protein product is CAISVTDFVLNEQFF.

This rearrangement joins TRBV9 to TRBJ2-1; 9 nucleotides agree with TRBD2. The trim removed 7 bases at V and 7 bases at J, leaving 18 bases unmatched. CDR3 length equals 17 residues. Germline V gives CDR1 SGDLS, CDR2 YYNGEE. The chain's CDR3 is CASAKTSGGFKGNEQFF. The CDR3 DNA sequence: TGTGCCAGCGCAAAGACTAGCGGAGGTTTCAAGGGAAATGAGCAGTTCTTC.